The 32 T cell receptor beta chains given below trace back to one sample, sequenced in a study of radiotherapy plus CTLA-4 blockade in lung cancer. Data came from immunoSEQ multiplex PCR; TCRdb stores just in-frame clones and leaves some out. Among about 49,000 clones listed, about 85% were seen once. This sample comprised peripheral blood, obtained from a patient treated with radiotherapy plus ipilimumab. The receptors shown here come from a human donor with non-small cell lung cancer whose response to radiotherapy plus ipilimumab could not be evaluated.

The chain is built from TRBV28 and TRBJ2-5; D may be TRBD2 (5 bases). The CDR3 runs to 15 residues. Between the trimmed V and J ends, which lost 8 bases and 2 bases, there was a span of 18 bases. The germline V gene has CDR1 MDHEN and CDR2 SYDVKM. The CDR3 sequence: CASSIMRVGQETQYF. CDR3 in DNA: TGTGCCAGCTCAATTATGCGGGTTGGACAAGAGACCCAGTACTTC.

The rearrangement links TRBV6-5 to TRBJ1-1; 10 bases fit TRBD1. The CDR3 consists of 15 residues. Germline assignment: CDR1 MNHEY and CDR2 SVGAGI. The V segment lost 1 base and the J segment 4 bases; nucleotides outside the gene matches: 3. CDR3 region: CASSYLTGGFTEAFF. In DNA, the CDR3 is TGTGCCAGCAGTTACTTGACAGGGGGCTTCACTGAAGCTTTCTTT.

The chain employs TRBV2 and TRBJ1-2; D might be TRBD1 (5 bases). Germline V CDR1 and CDR2: SNHLY, FYNNEI. The CDR3 sequence is 15 residues long. The V end was cut by 4 bases, the J end by 8 bases, with 20 bases between. CDR3 sequence: CASSGGGGTGRGYTF. The DNA of the CDR3 is TGTGCCAGCAGTGGCGGGGGGGGAACAGGAAGGGGCTACACCTTC.

The chain links TRBV28 to TRBJ2-7, with 11 bases identical to TRBD2. The CDR3 extends over 16 amino acids. V trimming: 2 bases; J trimming: 3 bases; junction bases outside the gene matches: 6. The germline V gene encodes CDR1 MDHEN and CDR2 SYDVKM. The chain's CDR3 is CASSLLTSGSGYEQYF. The CDR3 bases are TGTGCCAGCAGTTTACTAACTAGCGGGAGTGGCTACGAGCAGTACTTC.

The CDR3 here is CASSIYPGQGIYGYTF. The CDR3, as DNA: TGTGCCAGTAGTATCTATCCGGGACAGGGGATCTATGGCTACACCTTC. V gene TRBV19 combines with J gene TRBJ1-2, with 10 nucleotides matching TRBD1. The CDR3 has 16 amino acids. V lost 3 bases and J lost 4; bases outside the gene matches: 8. Per the germline V gene, CDR1 is LNHDA and CDR2 is SQIVND (reference sequence). The full variable domain, its missing parts supplied by reference TRBV19 and TRBJ1-2, is DGGITQSPKYLFRKEGQNVTLSCEQNLNHDAMYWYRQDPGQGLRLIYYSQIVNDFQKGDIAEGYSVSREKKESFPLTVTSAQKNPTAFYLCASSIYPGQGIYGYTFGSGTRLTVV.

This clone was observed a few times. This chain joins TRBV25-1 and TRBJ2-1, with 13 positions matching TRBD2. The CDR3 consists of 16 residues. Germline V gives CDR1 MGHDK, CDR2 SYGVNS. With 5 bases clipped from V and 7 bases from J, the junction kept 8 bases outside the gene matches. The chain's CDR3 is CASSPRLAGGTNEQFF. DNA of the CDR3: TGTGCCAGCAGTCCCCGACTAGCGGGAGGAACTAATGAGCAGTTCTTC.

This chain links TRBV4-1 with TRBJ2-1, with D possibly matching TRBD2 (6 bases). Germline lookup yields CDR1 MGHRA and CDR2 YSYEKL. The CDR3 is made up of 14 amino acids. V lost 5 bases to trimming and J lost 5 bases, with 13 bases between them. DNA for the CDR3: TGCGCCAGCAGCAGTCCCGGGACTGACAATGAGCAGTTCTTC. It specifies CASSSPGTDNEQFF.

This chain connects TRBV5-1 to TRBJ2-1, with 11 positions matching TRBD1. CDR1 is SGHRS, CDR2 YFSETQ, per germline. Trimming removed 4 bases from V and 7 bases from J; junction bases left unmatched: 16. This CDR3 region has 18 residues. DNA for the CDR3: TGCGCCAGCAGCCTCGCACCGACCGGACAGGGGGCAGGTAATGAGCAGTTCTTC. Protein: CASSLAPTGQGAGNEQFF.

This clone was observed a few times. The chain combines TRBV6-5 with TRBJ2-7, with TRBD1 matching 10 bases. The V gene end was trimmed by 11 bases and the J gene end by 2 bases; junction bases not matched to a gene: 9. The CDR3 is 14 amino acids. The V gene's germline CDR1 is MNHEY and CDR2 SVGAGI. In nucleotides, the CDR3 is TGTGCCTCCCAGCGGGGACAGGGGACCTACGAGCAGTACTTC. Protein product: CASQRGQGTYEQYF.

The rearrangement uses TRBV28 and TRBJ2-7, with D tentatively TRBD2 (7 bases). Looked up from germline, CDR1 is MDHEN and CDR2 is SYDVKM. Trimming shortened V by 7 bases and J by 5 bases, and 18 bases separated the two germline ends. The CDR3 is 14 residues long. The CDR3 region has the DNA TGTGCCAGCATCCTGGGGGGGCCCCCCCACGAGCAGTACTTC. Translated: CASILGGPPHEQYF.

The V gene is TRBV11-2, the J gene TRBJ1-2; D gene unclear. Trimming took off 4 bases at V and 5 bases at J, with 17 bases between the two ends. Germline V gene lookup returns CDR1 SGHAT and CDR2 FQNNGV. CDR3 length: 15 amino acids. CDR3 region: CASSSLREFLYGYTF. The CDR3 DNA is TGTGCCAGCAGCTCGCTCCGGGAATTCCTGTATGGCTACACCTTC.

The chain combines TRBV7-3 with TRBJ2-2, with TRBD1 as a possible D gene (5 bases). Trimming removed 5 bases at V and 4 bases at J, with 17 bases between. Germline lookup yields CDR1 SGHTA and CDR2 FQGTGA. The CDR3 is made up of 16 amino acids. CDR3 protein: CASSAQSGLGTGELFF. DNA of the CDR3: TGTGCCAGCAGCGCACAGTCAGGGCTTGGCACCGGGGAGCTGTTTTTT.

V gene TRBV4-3 combines with J gene TRBJ1-2, with a weak D call TRBD1 (6 bases). Germline lookup yields CDR1 LGHNA and CDR2 YSLEER. The V and J ends lost 4 bases and 2 bases respectively, with 14 bases between them. The CDR3 runs 15 residues. The CDR3 DNA is TGCGCCAGCAGCCCTAGGACAGACCCCAACTATGGCTACACCTTC. It translates to CASSPRTDPNYGYTF.

The chain links TRBV5-1 to TRBJ2-2; possibly TRBD1 for D (6 bases). CDR3 size: 18 residues. The V and J ends lost 0 bases and 5 bases respectively, with 20 bases between them. Germline CDR1 SGHRS, CDR2 YFSETQ. The CDR3 coding sequence is TGCGCCAGCAGCTTGGAGCCCCTGACAGGCGCCGTTACCGGGGAGCTGTTTTTT. Amino acids: CASSLEPLTGAVTGELFF.

This chain connects TRBV10-1 to TRBJ2-7, with a tentative D call TRBD2 (5 bases). Trimming pared 3 bases from V and 6 bases from J, leaving 18 bases between. The CDR3 sequence is 15 residues long. Per germline, CDR1 WNHNN and CDR2 SYGVQD (reference sequence). The CDR3 bases are TGCGCCAGCAGTGAACTGGGCGGGCCAGACGGCGAGCAGTACTTC. Protein sequence: CASSELGGPDGEQYF.

J is TRBJ1-4 and V is TRBV7-9; D unresolved. This CDR3 comprises 14 residues. Germline values: CDR1 SEHNR, CDR2 FQNEAQ (reference sequence). V was clipped by 5 bases and J by 8 bases, with 15 bases between them. CDR3 region: CASSQTGDGEKLFF. CDR3 bases: TGTGCCAGCAGCCAAACGGGAGATGGAGAAAAACTGTTTTTT.

V and J are TRBV14 and TRBJ2-1; 7 bases align to TRBD1. Germline V lookup: CDR1 SGHDN, CDR2 FVKESK. J gave up 1 base and V 3 bases, and 3 bases lay outside the gene matches. The CDR3 is 15 amino acids. The CDR3 DNA reads TGTGCCAGCAGCCACATACAGGGGTCCTACAATGAGCAGTTCTTC. Translation: CASSHIQGSYNEQFF.

This chain uses TRBV7-9 with TRBJ2-3; D uncertain. Looked up from germline, CDR1 is SEHNR and CDR2 is FQNEAQ (reference sequence). CDR3 length: 15 amino acids. Trimming pared 5 bases from V and 1 base from J, leaving 13 bases between. The CDR3 is CASSPGRVRTDTQYF. The CDR3, as DNA: TGTGCCAGCAGCCCTGGTCGGGTTCGCACAGATACGCAGTATTTT.

The chain joins TRBV15 to TRBJ2-5; TRBD2 is a possible D gene (5 bases). There are 14 residues in the CDR3. Germline V gene lookup returns CDR1 LNHNV and CDR2 YYDKDF (reference sequence). With 3 bases removed from V and 1 base from J, the gap between germline ends came to 9 bases. The CDR3 loop reads CATSRRVGQETQYF. Written as DNA, the CDR3 is TGTGCCACCAGCAGGAGGGTGGGCCAAGAGACCCAGTACTTC.

The rearrangement links TRBV5-1 to TRBJ1-1; D may be TRBD1 (5 bases). Germline CDR1 is SGHRS and CDR2 is YFSETQ. The CDR3 length is 16 residues. The V end lost 5 bases, the J end lost 1 base, and 18 bases lay between the germline ends. The CDR3: CASRSDEGRENTEAFF. The CDR3 nucleotides are TGCGCCAGCAGATCCGACGAGGGGCGGGAGAACACTGAAGCTTTCTTT.

The chain links TRBV6-1 to TRBJ1-2; D is possibly TRBD1 (5 bases). Germline V gene lookup returns CDR1 MNHNS and CDR2 SASEGT. Trimming took off 2 bases at V and 7 bases at J, with 8 bases between the two ends. The CDR3 sequence is 12 residues long. The CDR3 DNA follows: TGTGCCAGCAGTGAACTAAGGGGTGGCTACACCTTC. Protein sequence: CASSELRGGYTF.

Comment on this clone: Germline is not matched at one junction end, which may reflect a read error. V and J are TRBV4-1 and TRBJ1-1; possibly TRBD1 for D (6 bases). This CDR3 comprises 14 residues. Germline V gene sequence: CDR1 MGHRA, CDR2 YSYEKL. Written as DNA, the CDR3 is TGCGCCAGCAGCCAAGTCGCGGCGCCCGAGGGGGGGGCTTTT. It codes for CASSQVAAPEGGAF.

J is TRBJ2-1 and V is TRBV7-3, with TRBD2 matching 11 bases. In germline, CDR1 is SGHTA, CDR2 FQGTGA. The CDR3 extends over 17 amino acids. After removal of 5 bases from V and 7 bases from J, the junction contained 13 bases not matched to a gene. The CDR3 region has the DNA TGTGCCAGCAGCCCCATCTTCGGGACTAGCGGAGGGAATGAGCAGTTCTTC. Translated, it gives CASSPIFGTSGGNEQFF. The full variable domain, in which reference TRBV7-3 and TRBJ2-1 provide the parts outside the CDR3, is GAGVSQTPSNKVTEKGKYVELRCDPISGHTALYWYRQSLGQGPEFLIYFQGTGAADDSGLPNDRFFAVRPEGSVSTLKIQRTERGDSAVYLCASSPIFGTSGGNEQFFGPGTRLTVL.

This clone was counted only a few times. The rearrangement joins TRBV5-6 to TRBJ2-1; no clear D gene. Per the germline V gene, CDR1 is SGHDT and CDR2 is YYEEEE. Trimming removed 2 bases at V and 7 bases at J, with 4 bases between. The CDR3 is made up of 11 amino acids. The CDR3, as DNA: TGTGCCAGCAGCTTCGGTAATGAGCAGTTCTTC. Translating it yields CASSFGNEQFF.

The chain carries TRBV5-8 and TRBJ2-7; TRBD1 matches at 9 bases. V lost 4 bases to trimming and J lost 0 bases; unmatched junction nucleotides: 2. The CDR3 has 14 residues. CDR1 and CDR2 from the germline V gene are SGHTS and YDEGEE. CDR3 in DNA: TGTGCCAGCAGCGGGGACAGGGACTCCTACGAGCAGTACTTC. It yields the protein CASSGDRDSYEQYF.

This clone showed up just once. This chain joins TRBV4-3 and TRBJ2-5; 9 bases map to TRBD2. Germline V lookup: CDR1 LGHNA, CDR2 YSLEER. The J segment lost 5 bases and the V segment lost 5 bases, leaving 12 bases of the junction unmatched. The CDR3 spans 16 residues. CDR3 DNA: TGCGCCAGCAGCGGGGGGTTAGCGGGAGTCGGTGAGACCCAGTACTTC. Amino acid sequence: CASSGGLAGVGETQYF.

The chain carries TRBV28 and TRBJ2-7; 8 nucleotides match TRBD1. The germline V gene has CDR1 MDHEN and CDR2 SYDVKM. Trimming removed 7 bases from V and 4 bases from J; junction bases left unmatched: 12. This CDR3 is built from 15 residues. DNA for the CDR3: TGTGCCAGCACCTCGGGACAGGTCTTTAATTACGAGCAGTACTTC. Protein sequence: CASTSGQVFNYEQYF.

The V call is TRBV7-2, the J call TRBJ1-2; 7 bases agree with TRBD1. The V gene end was trimmed by 5 bases and the J gene end by 4 bases; junction bases not matched to a gene: 4. Germline assignment: CDR1 SGHTA and CDR2 FQGNSA. This CDR3 has 13 residues. The CDR3 nucleotides are TGTGCCAGCAGCAGGGGACAGTTCTATGGCTACACCTTC. Translation: CASSRGQFYGYTF.

The CDR3 DNA is TGTGCCAGCAGCGTAGGACTAGCGGGAGGGTTCCAGTTCTTC. Its protein product is CASSVGLAGGFQFF. This chain links TRBV9 with TRBJ2-1; 14 bases line up with TRBD2. After removal of 0 bases from V and 13 bases from J, the junction contained 3 bases not matched to a gene. This CDR3 is built from 14 residues. The germline V gene encodes CDR1 SGDLS and CDR2 YYNGEE.

This chain uses TRBV6-6 with TRBJ2-5; 7 positions agree with TRBD1. The CDR3 is made up of 13 amino acids. V lost 6 bases and J lost 5; bases outside the gene matches: 6. CDR1 and CDR2 (germline): MNHNY, SVGAGI (reference sequence). The CDR3, as DNA: TGTGCCAGCAGGCTACAGGGGCCCGAGACCCAGTACTTC. Encoded protein: CASRLQGPETQYF.

The rearrangement links TRBV28 to TRBJ1-1, with TRBD1 identical over 8 bases. Germline CDR1 and CDR2: MDHEN and SYDVKM. Germline trimming cut 6 bases from V and 11 bases from J; bases unmatched to any gene: 17. The CDR3 contains 15 residues. The CDR3 sequence: CASRDREGRAFGAFF. Here the CDR3 DNA reads TGTGCCAGCAGGGACAGGGAGGGTCGGGCTTTTGGGGCTTTCTTT.

This chain joins TRBV6-1 and TRBJ1-1, with 7 bases identical to TRBD1. The V and J ends lost 2 bases and 7 bases, in that order; junction bases with no gene match: 7. This CDR3 region has 14 residues. Germline-derived CDR1 and CDR2 are MNHNS and SASEGT. CDR3 sequence (DNA): TGTGCCAGCAGTGAAAGGGGTTGGGACAGTGAAGCTTTCTTT. Protein sequence: CASSERGWDSEAFF.